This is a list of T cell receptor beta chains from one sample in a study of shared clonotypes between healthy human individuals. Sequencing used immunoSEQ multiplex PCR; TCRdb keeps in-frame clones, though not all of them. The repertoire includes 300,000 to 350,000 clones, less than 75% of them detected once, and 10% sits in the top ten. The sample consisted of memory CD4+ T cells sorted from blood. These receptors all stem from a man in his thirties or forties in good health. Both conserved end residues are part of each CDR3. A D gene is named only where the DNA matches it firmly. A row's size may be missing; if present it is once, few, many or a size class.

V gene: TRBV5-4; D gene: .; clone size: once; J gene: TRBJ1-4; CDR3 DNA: TGTGCCAGCAGCGCGCCCGATCAGGGCATTAATGAAAAACTGTTTTTT; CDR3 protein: CASSAPDQGINEKLFF
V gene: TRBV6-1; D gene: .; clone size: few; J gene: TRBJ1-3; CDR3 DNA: TGTGCCAGCCGGCCGATCTCTGGAAACACCATATATTTT; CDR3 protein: CASRPISGNTIYF
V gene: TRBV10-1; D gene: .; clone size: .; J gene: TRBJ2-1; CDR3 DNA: TGCGCCAGCAGCGATAGCATGTATGAGCAGTTCTTC; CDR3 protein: CASSDSMYEQFF
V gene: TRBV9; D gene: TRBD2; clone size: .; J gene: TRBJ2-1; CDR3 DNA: TGTGCCAGCAGCCCCCGCGGGAGCTCCTACAATGAGCAGTTCTTC; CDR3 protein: CASSPRGSSYNEQFF
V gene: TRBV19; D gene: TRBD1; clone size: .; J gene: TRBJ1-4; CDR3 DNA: TGTGCCAGTAGTATTGTGGGACAGGGGTCTGAAAAACTGTTTTTT; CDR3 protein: CASSIVGQGSEKLFF
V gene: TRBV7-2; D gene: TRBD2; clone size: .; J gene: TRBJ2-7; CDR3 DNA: TGTGCCAGCAGCCAGATGGGGCCGGGACTAGCGGGAGGAGAGCAGTACTTC; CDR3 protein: CASSQMGPGLAGGEQYF
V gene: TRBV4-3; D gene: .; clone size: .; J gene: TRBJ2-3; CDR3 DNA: TGCGCCAGCAGCCACAGGCATACTAGCACAGATACGCAGTATTTT; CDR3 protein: CASSHRHTSTDTQYF
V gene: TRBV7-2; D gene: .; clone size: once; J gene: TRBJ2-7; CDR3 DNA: TGTGCCAGCGCGTCAGGGGCCTTGCGCTACGAGCAGTACTTC; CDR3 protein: CASASGALRYEQYF
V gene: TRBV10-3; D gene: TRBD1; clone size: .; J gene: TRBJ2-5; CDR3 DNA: TGTGCCATCAGCGCAGGGACAGGGGGAGAGACCCAGTACTTC; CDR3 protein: CAISAGTGGETQYF
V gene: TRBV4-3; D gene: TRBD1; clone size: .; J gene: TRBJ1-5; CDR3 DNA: TGCGCCAGCAGCCAACAGACAGGGAGCAATCAGCCCCAGCATTTT; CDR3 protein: CASSQQTGSNQPQHF
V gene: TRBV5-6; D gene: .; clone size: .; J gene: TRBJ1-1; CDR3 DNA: TGTGCCAGCAGCCCCAGGTGGACCCTGAACACTGAAGCTTTCTTT; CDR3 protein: CASSPRWTLNTEAFF
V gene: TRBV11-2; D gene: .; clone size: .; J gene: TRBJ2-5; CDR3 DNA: TGTGCCAGCAGCTTAGGTTTGGGGGGTCAGACCCAGTACTTC; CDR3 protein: CASSLGLGGQTQYF